The 3 T cell receptor beta chains given below trace back to one sample, sequenced in a study of pediatric ulcerative colitis. Rectal tissue came from one to two pinch biopsies taken at colonoscopy. Profiling relied on immunoSEQ multiplex PCR, and the TCRdb table lists in-frame clones only, not all of them. The repertoire holds around 22,000 clones, with over 60% as singletons. Material for sequencing was gut tissue. The source is a boy aged 10-17 years with severe ulcerative colitis.

This chain links TRBV5-1 with TRBJ2-3, with 10 bases identical to TRBD2. CDR1 and CDR2 (germline): SGHRS, YFSETQ. The CDR3 length is 18 residues. Trimming cost V 6 bases and J 3 bases; bases outside gene matches: 16. This CDR3 reads CASKVGPASSGGTDTQYF. The CDR3 nucleotides are TGCGCCAGCAAGGTGGGTCCTGCCTCTAGCGGGGGAACAGATACGCAGTATTTT.

The chain recombines TRBV5-1 with TRBJ2-3; 14 positions match TRBD2. Trimming removed 7 bases from V and 2 bases from J; junction bases left unmatched: 6. CDR1 SGHRS and CDR2 YFSETQ come from the germline V gene. The CDR3 length is 16 residues. In nucleotides, the CDR3 is TGCGCCAGCCAAGGACTAGCGGGGGGTTTCACAGATACGCAGTATTTT. Translated, it gives CASQGLAGGFTDTQYF.

This clone was picked up a small number of times. V usage is TRBV5-6 and J usage is TRBJ1-2, with D perhaps TRBD1 (6 bases). Trimming pared 5 bases from V and 5 bases from J, leaving 13 bases between. CDR1 and CDR2 (germline): SGHDT, YYEEEE. The CDR3 extends over 13 amino acids. The DNA of the CDR3 is TGTGCCAGCAGTACAGGGACATCGTATGGCTACACCTTC. Amino acid sequence: CASSTGTSYGYTF.